This TCR beta chain was sequenced in a study of identical twins (dated by TCRdb to between 2015 and 2016). General notes on the study: To test whether fetal clonotypes persist, this study deep-sequenced TCR alpha and beta repertoires from monozygotic twins, from unrelated adults of various ages, and from cord blood. Replicate twin experiments were performed at different times using different library preparation protocols to rule out contamination. Study-level results and caveats: In monozygotic twins, recombination models systematically underestimated out-of-frame TCR alpha sharing, but the models matched the sharing seen between unrelated individuals. Invariant T cells such as MAIT and iNKT could partly confound zero-insertion analyses, although diverse VJ usage argued against such confounding for most clonotypes. Compared with coincidental sharing between unrelated individuals, an excess of low generation-probability sequences was observed among out-of-frame TCR alpha sequences shared between twins. Fewer insertions were carried by abundant cord blood beta clonotypes, a similar but weaker trend appeared in young adult naive repertoires, and no such trend appeared in memory repertoires. Conclusions relied on cross-sectional statistical analysis, since the same donors could not be followed over many years. In beta out-of-frame sequences, excess twin sharing was weaker, because having fewer shared sequences lowered the signal-to-noise ratio.

Note on this clonotype: Its antigen is not yet known. It has no much larger one-base neighbor in the sample; base qualities were not kept.

Library preparation was by 5' RACE. Instrument used: Illumina HiSeq 2000. Template switching added a universal primer binding site, and the final cDNA carried a unique molecular identifier that allowed TCR cDNA molecules to be counted accurately. First-strand cDNA for TCR alpha and beta chains was synthesized from specific primers in the conserved constant-segment region. Each cDNA library was double barcoded, with a SMART-Mk sample barcode plus Illumina barcodes, to control for contamination. TruSeq adapter sequences, together with Illumina sample barcodes, were added in two successive PCR steps. Sequencing of the TCR alpha and beta cDNA libraries was done on the Illumina HiSeq platform using custom primers. Regarding the original processing steps: Raw reads were processed with MiGEC to extract unique molecular identifiers, and MiXCR was used to determine CDR3 positions. Recombination models were inferred per individual with the repgenHMM and IGoR tools using an EM algorithm. Shared clonotype analysis was performed with the tcR package in R, normalizing sharing by the product of cloneset sizes. Out-of-frame nonproductive sequences were analyzed to study raw recombination free of thymic and clonal selection effects. Using fastp trimming at Q25 and MiXCR clonotype assembly, TCRdb reanalyzed the public sequencing data and kept in-frame beta chains. Identical CDR3 protein sequences are pooled into one entry, listed with their most common genes and DNA. None of the V and J calls come from the authors' own analysis; TCRdb made them. For this sample there are 1.5 million to 2 million distinct CDR3 sequences; about 31% appear just once. The top ten hold roughly 0.3% of the sample.

The CDR3 spans 16 residues, from the cysteine through the phenylalanine. The only DNA kept is the CDR3, 48 bases in frame from the first base. Germline trimming: 4 bases from V, 2 bases from J; junction bases outside gene matches: 8. CDR1 LGHNA and CDR2 YNFKEQ are derived from the germline V gene. Every donor in the study was a healthy Caucasian. Source material: cord blood. The chain couples TRBV4-2 to TRBJ2-7, with 10 bases in between that match TRBD1. This receptor was taken from a newborn girl in good health. This receptor has the CDR3 CASSRQGATVPYEQYF. The DNA is TGTGCCAGCAGCCGACAGGGGGCGACGGTCCCCTACGAGCAGTACTTC.